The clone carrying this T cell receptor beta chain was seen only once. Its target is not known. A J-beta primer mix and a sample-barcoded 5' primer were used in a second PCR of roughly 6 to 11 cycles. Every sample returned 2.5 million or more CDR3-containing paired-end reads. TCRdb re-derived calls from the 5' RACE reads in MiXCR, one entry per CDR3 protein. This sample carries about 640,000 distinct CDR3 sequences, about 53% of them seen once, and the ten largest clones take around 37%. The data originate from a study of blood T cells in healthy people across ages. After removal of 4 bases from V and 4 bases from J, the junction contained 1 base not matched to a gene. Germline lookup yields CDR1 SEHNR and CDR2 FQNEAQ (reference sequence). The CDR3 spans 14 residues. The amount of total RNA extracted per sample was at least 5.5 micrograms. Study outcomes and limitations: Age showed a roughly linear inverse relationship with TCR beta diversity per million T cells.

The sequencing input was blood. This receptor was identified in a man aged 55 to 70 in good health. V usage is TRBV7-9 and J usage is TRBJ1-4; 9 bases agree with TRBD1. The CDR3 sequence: CASSSDRGNEKLFF. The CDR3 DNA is TGTGCCAGCAGCTCGGACAGGGGTAATGAAAAACTGTTTTTT.